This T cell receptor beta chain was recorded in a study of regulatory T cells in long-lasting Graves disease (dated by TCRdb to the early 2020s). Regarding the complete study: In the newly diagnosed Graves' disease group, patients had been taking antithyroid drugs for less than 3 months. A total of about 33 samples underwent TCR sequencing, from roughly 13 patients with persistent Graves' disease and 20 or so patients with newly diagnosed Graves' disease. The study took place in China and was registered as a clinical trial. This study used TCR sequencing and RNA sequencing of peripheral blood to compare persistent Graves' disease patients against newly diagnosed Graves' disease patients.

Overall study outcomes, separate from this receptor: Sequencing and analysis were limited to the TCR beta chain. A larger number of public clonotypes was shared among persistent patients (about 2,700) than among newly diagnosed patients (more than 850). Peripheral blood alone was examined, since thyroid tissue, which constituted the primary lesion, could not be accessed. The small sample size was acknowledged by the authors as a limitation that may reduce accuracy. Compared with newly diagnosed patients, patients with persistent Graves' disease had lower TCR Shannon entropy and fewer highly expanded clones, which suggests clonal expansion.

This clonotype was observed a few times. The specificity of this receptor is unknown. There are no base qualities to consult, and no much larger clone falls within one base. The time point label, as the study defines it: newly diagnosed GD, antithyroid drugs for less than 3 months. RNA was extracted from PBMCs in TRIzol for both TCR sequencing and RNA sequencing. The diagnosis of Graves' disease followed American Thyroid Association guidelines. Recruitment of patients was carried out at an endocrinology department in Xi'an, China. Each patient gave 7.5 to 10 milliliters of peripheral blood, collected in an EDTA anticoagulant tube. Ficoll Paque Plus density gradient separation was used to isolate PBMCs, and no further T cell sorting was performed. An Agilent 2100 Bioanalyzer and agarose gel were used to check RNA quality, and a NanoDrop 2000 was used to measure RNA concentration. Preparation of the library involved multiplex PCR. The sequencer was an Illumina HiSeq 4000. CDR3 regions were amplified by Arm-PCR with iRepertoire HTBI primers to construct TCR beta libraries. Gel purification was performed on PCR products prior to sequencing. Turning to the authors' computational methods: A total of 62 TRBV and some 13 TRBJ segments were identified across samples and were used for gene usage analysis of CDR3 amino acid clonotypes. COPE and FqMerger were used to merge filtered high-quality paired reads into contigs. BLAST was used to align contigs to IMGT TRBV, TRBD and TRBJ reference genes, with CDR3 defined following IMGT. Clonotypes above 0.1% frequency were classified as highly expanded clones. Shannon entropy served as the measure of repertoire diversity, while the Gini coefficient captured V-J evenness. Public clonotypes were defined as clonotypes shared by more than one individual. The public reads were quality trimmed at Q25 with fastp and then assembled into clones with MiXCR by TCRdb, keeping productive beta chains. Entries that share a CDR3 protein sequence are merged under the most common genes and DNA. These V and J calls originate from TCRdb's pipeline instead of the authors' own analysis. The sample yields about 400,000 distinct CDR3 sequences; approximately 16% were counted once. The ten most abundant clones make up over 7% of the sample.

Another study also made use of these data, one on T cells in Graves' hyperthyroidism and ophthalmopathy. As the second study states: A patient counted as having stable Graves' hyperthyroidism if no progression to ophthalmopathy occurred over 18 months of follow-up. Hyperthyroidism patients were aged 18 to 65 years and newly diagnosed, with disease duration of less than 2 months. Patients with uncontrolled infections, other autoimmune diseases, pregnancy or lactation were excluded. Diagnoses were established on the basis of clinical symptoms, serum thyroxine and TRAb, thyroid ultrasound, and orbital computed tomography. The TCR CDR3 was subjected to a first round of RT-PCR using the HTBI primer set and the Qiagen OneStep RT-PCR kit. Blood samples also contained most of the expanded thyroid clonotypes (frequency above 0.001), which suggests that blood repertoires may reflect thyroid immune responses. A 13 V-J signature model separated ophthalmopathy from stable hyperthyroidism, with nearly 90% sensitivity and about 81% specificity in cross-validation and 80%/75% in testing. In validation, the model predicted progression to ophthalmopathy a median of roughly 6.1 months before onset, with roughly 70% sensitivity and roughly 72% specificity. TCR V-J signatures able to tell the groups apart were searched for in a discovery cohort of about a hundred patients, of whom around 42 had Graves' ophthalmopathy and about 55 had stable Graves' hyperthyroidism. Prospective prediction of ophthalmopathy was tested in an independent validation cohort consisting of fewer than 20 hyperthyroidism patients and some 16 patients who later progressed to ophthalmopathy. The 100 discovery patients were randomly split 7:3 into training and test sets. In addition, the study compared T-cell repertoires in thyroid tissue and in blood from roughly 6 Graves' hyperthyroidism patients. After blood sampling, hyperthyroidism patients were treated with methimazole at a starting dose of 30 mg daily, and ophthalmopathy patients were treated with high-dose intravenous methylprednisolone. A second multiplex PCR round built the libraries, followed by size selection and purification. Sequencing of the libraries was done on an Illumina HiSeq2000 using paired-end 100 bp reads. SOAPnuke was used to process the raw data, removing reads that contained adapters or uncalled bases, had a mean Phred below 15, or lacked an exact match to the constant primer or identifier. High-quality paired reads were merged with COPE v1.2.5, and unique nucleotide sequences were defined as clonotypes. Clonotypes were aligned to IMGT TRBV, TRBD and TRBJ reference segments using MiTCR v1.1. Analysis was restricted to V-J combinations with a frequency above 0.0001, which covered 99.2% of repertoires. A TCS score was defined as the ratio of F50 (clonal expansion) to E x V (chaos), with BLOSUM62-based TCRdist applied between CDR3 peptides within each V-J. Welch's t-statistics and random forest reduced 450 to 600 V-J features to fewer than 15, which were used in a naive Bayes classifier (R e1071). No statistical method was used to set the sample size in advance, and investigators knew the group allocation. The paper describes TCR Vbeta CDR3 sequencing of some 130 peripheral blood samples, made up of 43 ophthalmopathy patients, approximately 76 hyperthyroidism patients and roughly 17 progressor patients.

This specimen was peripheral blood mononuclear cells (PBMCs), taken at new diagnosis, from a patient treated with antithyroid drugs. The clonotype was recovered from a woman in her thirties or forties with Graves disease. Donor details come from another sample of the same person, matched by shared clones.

DNA sequence: TGTGCCAGCAGTGAACGACGGCATAATGAGCAGTTCTTC. This sequence encodes CASSERRHNEQFF. The chain is encoded by TRBV6-1 joined to TRBJ2-1; no D gene is confidently identified. V was cut back by 2 bases and J by 7 bases, leaving a gap of 9 bases between them. The CDR3 measures 13 amino acids from cysteine to phenylalanine. The entry retains the CDR3 DNA only, 39 bases that are in frame from base 1. CDR1 MNHNS and CDR2 SASEGT are derived from the germline V gene.